This T cell receptor (beta chain) was identified during a study of OX40 agonist ivuxolimab in advanced cancers. Whole-study results and caveats: Low clonal expansion, among the lowest seen, marked partial responders at 0.1-3.0 mg/kg.

With respect to this clone: Its antigen is currently unknown.

Germline-derived CDR1 and CDR2 are SGHDT and YYEEEE. V shed 0 bases and J shed 3 bases, with 6 bases lying between them. There are 13 residues in the CDR3. Generated by immunoSEQ multiplex PCR, the TCRdb table keeps only in-frame clones and is missing some. The data contain about 49,000 clones, more than 85% of them seen just once; the ten biggest clones take up around half. The sample was CD4+ or CD8+ T cells sorted from blood, taken in a trial of the OX40 agonist ivuxolimab. V usage is TRBV5-6 and J usage is TRBJ1-2, with D perhaps matching TRBD1 (5 bases). The sequence came from an adult with an advanced solid tumor such as melanoma, head and neck, liver or kidney cancer. The CDR3 loop is CASSLEGHYGYTF. CDR3 in DNA: TGTGCCAGCAGCTTGGAGGGACACTATGGCTACACCTTC.